This T cell receptor beta chain was obtained from a study of T cell repertoires in cytomegalovirus infection. One entry per CDR3 protein results from TCRdb running MiXCR on the reads. The sample shows about 220,000 distinct CDR3 sequences, about 39% of them seen only once. The CDR3 is 14 amino acids. V was clipped by 0 bases and J by 3 bases, with 9 bases between them. Germline V gives CDR1 MGHRA, CDR2 YSYEKL. Concerning this clonotype itself: What it binds is unknown.

Study-wide results and limits: What dominated the ex vivo response were HLA-C-restricted CMV-specific TCR beta clonotypes.

This clonotype was obtained from a human donor in good health (CMV status not recorded). Some clones in this sample may be carry-over from other donors' samples. The V gene is TRBV4-1, the J gene TRBJ2-7; D possibly corresponds to TRBD2 (6 bases). The sample here was CD8+ T cells from cultured PBMCs, taken from culture after CMV antigen stimulation. The CDR3 DNA reads TGCGCCAGCAGCCAAGATCAGGGAGGCTACGAGCAGTACTTC. Encoded protein: CASSQDQGGYEQYF.